Below, one T cell receptor (beta chain) is given with its context. Its specificity is not known. This sample is drawn from a study of graft-versus-host responses after intestinal transplantation. Study-wide context: As for transplant type, recipients had multivisceral, liver-intestinal, or isolated intestinal grafts.

Germline-derived CDR1 and CDR2 are WSHSY and SAAADI. The CDR3 spans 14 residues. Trimming took 6 bases from V and 2 from J, leaving 14 bases between them. This table comes from immunoSEQ multiplex PCR, and its TCRdb copy is limited to in-frame clones, with some not included. The sample yields around 110,000 clones, roughly nine tenths seen once. General study findings and limits: Elevated graft-versus-host to host-versus-graft clonal ratios in allografts were recorded for patients with graft-donor T cell macrochimerism. Early post-transplant falls in HvG clones accompanied the peak levels of circulating GvH clones.

The specimen comprised unstimulated CD4+ T cells sorted from spleen or lymph node cells, sampled before intestinal transplant. The chain employs TRBV10-2 and TRBJ2-7; tentative D call: TRBD1 (6 bases). This clonotype originated in a human donor who received an intestinal transplant. CDR3 protein: CASRGTGPPYEQYF. CDR3 in DNA: TGCGCCAGCAGGGGAACAGGGCCCCCCTACGAGCAGTACTTC.